The clone carrying this T cell receptor beta chain appeared once. The sample is drawn from a study of blood T cell repertoires in COVID-19. In the study overall: T cells, B-cell-depleted T cells, or PBMCs supplied cDNA or gDNA.

The length of the CDR3 is 16 residues. Germline V CDR1 and CDR2: SGHTA, FQGNSA. Trimming took 2 bases from V and 7 from J; bases not matched to a gene: 9. As originally analysed: Reference gene primer amplification gave nucleated cell count estimates. TCRdb's table, derived via immunoSEQ multiplex PCR, lists solely in-frame clones and lacks some. The V and J calls and clone size were taken over from that table, and D and trimming were inferred from the DNA. Of roughly 140,000 clones listed, 85% to 90% were seen once; the top ten hold about 5.8%. Sequencing was carried out using peripheral blood. The clonotype comes from a human donor in a cohort sampled during active COVID-19. This chain links TRBV7-2 with TRBJ2-1; 9 bases fit TRBD2. CDR3 loop: CASSLRRGGAGNEQFF. CDR3 coding DNA: TGTGCCAGCAGCTTAAGGCGCGGGGGGGCAGGGAATGAGCAGTTCTTC. The whole variable domain, filled in from reference TRBV7-2 and TRBJ2-1, reads GAGVSQSPSNKVTEKGKDVELRCDPISGHTALYWYRQSLGQGLEFLIYFQGNSAPDKSGLPSDRFSAERTGGSVSTLTIQRTQQEDSAVYLCASSLRRGGAGNEQFFGPGTRLTVL.